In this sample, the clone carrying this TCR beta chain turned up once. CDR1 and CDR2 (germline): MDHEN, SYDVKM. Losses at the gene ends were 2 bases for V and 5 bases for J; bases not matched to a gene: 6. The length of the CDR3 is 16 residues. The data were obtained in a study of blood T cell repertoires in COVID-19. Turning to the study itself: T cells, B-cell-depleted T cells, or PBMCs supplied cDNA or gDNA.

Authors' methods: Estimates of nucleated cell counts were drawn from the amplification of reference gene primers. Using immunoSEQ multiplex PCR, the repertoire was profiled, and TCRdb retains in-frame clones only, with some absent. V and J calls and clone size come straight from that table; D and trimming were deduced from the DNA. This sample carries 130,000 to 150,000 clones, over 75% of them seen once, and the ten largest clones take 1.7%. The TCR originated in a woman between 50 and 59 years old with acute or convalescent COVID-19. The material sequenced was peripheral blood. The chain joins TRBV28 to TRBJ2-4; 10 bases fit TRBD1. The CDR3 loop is CASSLSPGTGENIQYF. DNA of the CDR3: TGTGCCAGCAGTTTAAGCCCCGGGACAGGGGAAAACATTCAGTACTTC.